The clone carrying this T cell receptor beta chain was seen ten or more times. Its target is unknown. This entry belongs to a study of T cells in Graves' hyperthyroidism and ophthalmopathy. RNA transcripts provided the source from which TCR beta CDR3 regions were amplified. The study used the HTBI primer set for a first-round RT-PCR of the TCR CDR3. From the multiplex PCR reads, TCRdb called clonotypes with MiXCR, one entry per CDR3 protein. In the table there are about 610,000 distinct CDR3 sequences, around 42% of which are singletons. Study results and limitations: Among clonotypes expanded in thyroid above 0.001, most were also found in blood.

Germline CDR1 and CDR2: MNHNS and SASEGT. The CDR3 is 14 residues long. V lost 0 bases, J lost 0 bases, and 6 bases lay in between. The rearrangement uses TRBV6-1 and TRBJ2-7; D unresolved. The material sequenced was peripheral blood or thyroid tissue (not recorded which). This clonotype was obtained from a woman younger than 35 with Graves' hyperthyroidism. The CDR3 region is CASSEAGSSYEQYF. The CDR3, as DNA: TGTGCCAGCAGTGAAGCGGGATCCTCCTACGAGCAGTACTTC.